Shown below are 3 T cell receptor beta chains from a single sample sequenced in a study of cytomegalovirus exposure and HLA in healthy donors. The method was immunoSEQ multiplex PCR; TCRdb's version includes in-frame clones alone and lacks a portion of them. The repertoire has 160,000 or so clones, less than 90% of them found once; the top ten carry about 9.4%. Sequenced material: PBMCs. The receptors here all came from a man aged 25-45 years in good health and CMV-seropositive.

This chain links TRBV6-4 with TRBJ2-1, with 12 bases identical to TRBD2. The V gene's germline CDR1 is MRHNA and CDR2 SNTAGT. The J segment lost 4 bases and the V segment lost 2 bases, leaving 0 bases of the junction unmatched. There are 15 residues in the CDR3. For the CDR3, the DNA is TGTGCCAGCAGTGACGGGACTAGCGGGTACAATGAGCAGTTCTTC. Translated: CASSDGTSGYNEQFF.

The chain has TRBV4-3 and TRBJ1-1, with TRBD1 matching 9 bases. This CDR3 contains 17 residues. J was trimmed by 0 bases and V by 1 base; bases with no gene match: 6. Looked up from germline, CDR1 is LGHNA and CDR2 is YSLEER. Written as DNA, the CDR3 is TGCGCCAGCAGCCAAGGTCCGGGACAGGGCGTGAACACTGAAGCTTTCTTT. Protein: CASSQGPGQGVNTEAFF.

There are a few counts of this clone. The V gene is TRBV6-1, the J gene TRBJ1-5, with 7 bases fitting TRBD1. The CDR3 has 13 amino acids. V trimming: 7 bases; J trimming: 5 bases; junction bases outside the gene matches: 5. The germline CDR1 and CDR2 sequences are MNHNS and SASEGT. This CDR3 is CASIRGKDQPQHF. DNA for the CDR3: TGTGCCAGCATCAGGGGGAAGGATCAGCCCCAGCATTTT.